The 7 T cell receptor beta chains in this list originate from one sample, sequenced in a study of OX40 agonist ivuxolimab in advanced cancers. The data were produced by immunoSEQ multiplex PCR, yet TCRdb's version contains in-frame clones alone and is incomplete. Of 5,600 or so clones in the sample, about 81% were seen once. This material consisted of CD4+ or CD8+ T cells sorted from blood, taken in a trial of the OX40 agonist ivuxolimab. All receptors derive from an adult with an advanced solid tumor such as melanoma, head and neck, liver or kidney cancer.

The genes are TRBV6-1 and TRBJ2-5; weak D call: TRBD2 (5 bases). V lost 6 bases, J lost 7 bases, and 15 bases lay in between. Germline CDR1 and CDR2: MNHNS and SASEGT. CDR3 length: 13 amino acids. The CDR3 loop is CASSDTVSGTQYF. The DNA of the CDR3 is TGTGCCAGCAGCGACACGGTGAGCGGGACCCAGTACTTC.

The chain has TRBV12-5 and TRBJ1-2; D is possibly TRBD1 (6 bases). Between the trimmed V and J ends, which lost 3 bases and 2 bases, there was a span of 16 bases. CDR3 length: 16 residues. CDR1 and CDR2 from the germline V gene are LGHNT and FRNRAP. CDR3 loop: CASGFDGGGLNYGYTF. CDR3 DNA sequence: TGTGCTAGTGGTTTCGATGGAGGGGGTCTCAACTATGGCTACACCTTC.

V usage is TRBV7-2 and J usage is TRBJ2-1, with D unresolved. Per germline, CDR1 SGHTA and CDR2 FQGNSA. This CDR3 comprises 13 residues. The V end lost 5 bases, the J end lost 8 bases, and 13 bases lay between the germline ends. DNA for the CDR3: TGTGCCAGCAGCCTAATGGGTATGGATGAGCAGTTCTTC. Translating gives CASSLMGMDEQFF.

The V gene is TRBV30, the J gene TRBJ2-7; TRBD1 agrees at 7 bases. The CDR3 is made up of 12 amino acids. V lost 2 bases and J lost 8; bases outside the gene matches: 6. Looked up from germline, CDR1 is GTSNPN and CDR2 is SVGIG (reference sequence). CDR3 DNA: TGTGCCTGGAGTCCGACAGGGCCCCAGCAGTACTTC. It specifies CAWSPTGPQQYF.

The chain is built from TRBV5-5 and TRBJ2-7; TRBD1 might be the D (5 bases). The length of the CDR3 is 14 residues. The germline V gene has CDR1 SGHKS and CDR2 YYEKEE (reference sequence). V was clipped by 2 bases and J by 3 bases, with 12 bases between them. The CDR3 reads CASSFLGQVYEQYF. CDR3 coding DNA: TGTGCCAGCAGCTTTCTGGGGCAGGTCTACGAGCAGTACTTC.

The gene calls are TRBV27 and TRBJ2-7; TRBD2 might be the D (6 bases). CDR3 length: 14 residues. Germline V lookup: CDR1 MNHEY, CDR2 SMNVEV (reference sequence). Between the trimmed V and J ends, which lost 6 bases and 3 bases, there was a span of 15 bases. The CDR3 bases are TGTGCCAGCAGACCGACCCAGGACTACTACGAGCAGTACTTC. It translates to CASRPTQDYYEQYF.

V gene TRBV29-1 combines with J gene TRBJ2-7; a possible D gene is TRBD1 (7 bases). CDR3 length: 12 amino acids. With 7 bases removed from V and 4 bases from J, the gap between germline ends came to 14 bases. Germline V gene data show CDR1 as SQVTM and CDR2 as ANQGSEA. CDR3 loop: CSGGDSGYEQYF. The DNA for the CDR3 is TGCAGCGGGGGGGACAGCGGATACGAGCAGTACTTC.